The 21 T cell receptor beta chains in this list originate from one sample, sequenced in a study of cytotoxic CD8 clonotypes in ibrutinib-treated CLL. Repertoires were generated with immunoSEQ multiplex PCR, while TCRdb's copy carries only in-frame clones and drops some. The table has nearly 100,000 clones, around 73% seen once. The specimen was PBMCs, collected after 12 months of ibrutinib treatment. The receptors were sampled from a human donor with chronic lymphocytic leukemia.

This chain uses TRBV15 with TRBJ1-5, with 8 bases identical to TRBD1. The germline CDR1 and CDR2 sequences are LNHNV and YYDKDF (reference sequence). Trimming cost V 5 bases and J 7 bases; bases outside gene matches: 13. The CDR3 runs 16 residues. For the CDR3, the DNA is TGTGCCACCAGCGGAGGGGGGCAGGGGGCTAAGCAGCCCCAGCATTTT. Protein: CATSGGGQGAKQPQHF.

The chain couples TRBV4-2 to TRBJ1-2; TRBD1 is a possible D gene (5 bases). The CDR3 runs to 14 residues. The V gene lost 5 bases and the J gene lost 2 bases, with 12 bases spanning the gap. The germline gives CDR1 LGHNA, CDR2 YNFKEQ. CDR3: CASSLPGTNYGYTF. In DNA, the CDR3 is TGTGCCAGCAGCTTGCCCGGGACCAACTATGGCTACACCTTC.

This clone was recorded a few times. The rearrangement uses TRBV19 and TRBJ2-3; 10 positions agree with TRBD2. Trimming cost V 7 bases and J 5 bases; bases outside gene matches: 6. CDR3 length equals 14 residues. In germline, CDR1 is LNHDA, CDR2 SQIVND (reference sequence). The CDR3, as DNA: TGTGCCAGTAAAGCGGGGGGGCGGTTAGATACGCAGTATTTT. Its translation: CASKAGGRLDTQYF.

This CDR3 reads CASSSGGRYGYTF. The CDR3 coding sequence is TGTGCCAGCAGTTCGGGGGGGCGCTATGGCTACACCTTC. The chain links TRBV28 to TRBJ1-2; a weak D match, TRBD1 (6 bases). Trimming removed 4 bases from V and 4 bases from J, with 10 bases in between. The CDR3 contains 13 residues. Per germline, CDR1 MDHEN and CDR2 SYDVKM.

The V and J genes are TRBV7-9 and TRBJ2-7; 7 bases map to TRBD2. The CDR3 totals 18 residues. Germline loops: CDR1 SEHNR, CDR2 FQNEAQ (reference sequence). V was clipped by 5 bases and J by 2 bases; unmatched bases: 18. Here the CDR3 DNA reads TGTGCCAGCAGCGATGCCCTTAGGCGGGGGAAAAGCGCCTACGAGCAGTACTTC. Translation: CASSDALRRGKSAYEQYF.

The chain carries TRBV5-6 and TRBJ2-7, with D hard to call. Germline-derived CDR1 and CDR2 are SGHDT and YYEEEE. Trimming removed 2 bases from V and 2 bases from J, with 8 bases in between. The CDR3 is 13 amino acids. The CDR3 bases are TGTGCCAGCAGCTTAATAAGGGCCTACGAGCAGTACTTC. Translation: CASSLIRAYEQYF.

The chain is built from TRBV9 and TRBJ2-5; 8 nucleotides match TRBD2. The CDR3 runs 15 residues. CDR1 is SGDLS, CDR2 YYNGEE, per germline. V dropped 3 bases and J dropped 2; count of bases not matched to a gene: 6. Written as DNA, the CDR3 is TGTGCCAGCAGCGCCCTAGCGGGTTTACAAGAGACCCAGTACTTC. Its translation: CASSALAGLQETQYF.

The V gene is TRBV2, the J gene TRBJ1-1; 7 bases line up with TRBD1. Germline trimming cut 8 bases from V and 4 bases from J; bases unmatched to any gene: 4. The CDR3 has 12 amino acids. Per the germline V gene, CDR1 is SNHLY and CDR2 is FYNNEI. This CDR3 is CASDREGTEAFF. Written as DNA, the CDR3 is TGTGCCAGCGACAGGGAGGGCACTGAAGCTTTCTTT.

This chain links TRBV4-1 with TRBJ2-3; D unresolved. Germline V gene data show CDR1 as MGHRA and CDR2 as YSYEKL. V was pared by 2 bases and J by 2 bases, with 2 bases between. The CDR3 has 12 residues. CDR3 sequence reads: CASSQTTDTQYF. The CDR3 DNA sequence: TGCGCCAGCAGCCAAACCACAGATACGCAGTATTTT.

This CDR3 is CASSAGTGGPYGYTF. For the CDR3, the DNA is TGTGCCAGCAGCGCCGGGACAGGGGGTCCCTATGGCTACACCTTC. The V gene is TRBV9, the J gene TRBJ1-2; 11 nucleotides match TRBD1. Germline-derived CDR1 and CDR2 are SGDLS and YYNGEE. V shed 3 bases and J 4 bases; nucleotides not matched to a gene: 5. The CDR3 totals 15 residues.

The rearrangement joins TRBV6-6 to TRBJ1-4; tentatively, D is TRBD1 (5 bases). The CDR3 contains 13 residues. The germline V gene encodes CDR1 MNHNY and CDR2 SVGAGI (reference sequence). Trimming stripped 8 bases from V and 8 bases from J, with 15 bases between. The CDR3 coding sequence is TGTGCCAGCGGACGGCAGGGTCGGGAAAAACTGTTTTTT. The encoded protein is CASGRQGREKLFF.

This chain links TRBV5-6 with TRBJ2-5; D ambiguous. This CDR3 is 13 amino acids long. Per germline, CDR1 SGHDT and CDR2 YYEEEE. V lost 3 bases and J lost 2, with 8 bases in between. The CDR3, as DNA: TGTGCCAGCAGCTCGGTCGGACAAGAGACCCAGTACTTC. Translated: CASSSVGQETQYF.

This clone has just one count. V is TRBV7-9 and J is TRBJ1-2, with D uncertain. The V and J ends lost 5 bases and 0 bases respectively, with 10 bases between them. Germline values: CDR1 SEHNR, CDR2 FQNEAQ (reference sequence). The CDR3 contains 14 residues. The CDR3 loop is CASSASGANYGYTF. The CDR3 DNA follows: TGTGCCAGCAGCGCGTCAGGCGCTAACTATGGCTACACCTTC.

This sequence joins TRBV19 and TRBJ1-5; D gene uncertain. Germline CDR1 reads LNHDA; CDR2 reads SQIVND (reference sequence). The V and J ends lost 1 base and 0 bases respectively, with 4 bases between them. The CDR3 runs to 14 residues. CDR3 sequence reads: CASSIVNSNQPQHF. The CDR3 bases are TGTGCCAGTAGTATAGTGAATAGCAATCAGCCCCAGCATTTT.

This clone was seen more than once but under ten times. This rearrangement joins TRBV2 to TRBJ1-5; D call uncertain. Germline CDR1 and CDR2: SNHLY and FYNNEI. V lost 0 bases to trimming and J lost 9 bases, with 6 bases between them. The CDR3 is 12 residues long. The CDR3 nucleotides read TGTGCCAGCAGTGAAGCGCTTCGGCCCCAGCATTTT. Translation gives CASSEALRPQHF.

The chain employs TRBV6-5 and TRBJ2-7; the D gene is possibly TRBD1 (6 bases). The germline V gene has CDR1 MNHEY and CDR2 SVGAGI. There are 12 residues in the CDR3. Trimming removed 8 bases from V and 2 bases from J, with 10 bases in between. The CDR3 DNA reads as TGTGCCAGCGGGGGCCAGACCTACGAGCAGTACTTC. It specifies CASGGQTYEQYF.

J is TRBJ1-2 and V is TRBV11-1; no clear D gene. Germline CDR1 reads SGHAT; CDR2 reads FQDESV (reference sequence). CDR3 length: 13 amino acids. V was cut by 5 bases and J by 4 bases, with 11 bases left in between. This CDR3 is CASSNDGFYGYTF. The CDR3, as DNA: TGTGCCAGCAGCAACGACGGGTTCTATGGCTACACCTTC.

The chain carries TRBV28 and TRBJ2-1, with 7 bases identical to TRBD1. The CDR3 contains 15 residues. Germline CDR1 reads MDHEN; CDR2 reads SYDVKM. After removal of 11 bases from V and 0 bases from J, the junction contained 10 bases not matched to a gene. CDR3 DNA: TGTGCCGTCCAGGTGGCAGGGGGCTCCTACAATGAGCAGTTCTTC. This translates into CAVQVAGGSYNEQFF.

The DNA of the CDR3 is TGTGCCAACGGCCGGAGAGACAATGAGCAGTTCTTC. It translates to CANGRRDNEQFF. This sequence joins TRBV10-3 and TRBJ2-1, with unresolved D. CDR1 and CDR2 from the germline V gene are ENHRY and SYGVKD. V lost 10 bases to trimming and J lost 5 bases, with 12 bases between them. This CDR3 is built from 12 residues.

The CDR3 sequence: CASSRGTAPSDTQYF. CDR3 nucleotide sequence: TGTGCCAGCAGCCGAGGGACAGCTCCAAGTGATACGCAGTATTTT. The gene calls are TRBV11-2 and TRBJ2-3; the match to TRBD1 covers 7 bases. There are 15 residues in the CDR3. Per germline, CDR1 SGHAT and CDR2 FQNNGV. V lost 5 bases to trimming and J lost 6 bases; unmatched junction nucleotides: 11.

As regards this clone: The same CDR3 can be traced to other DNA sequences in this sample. For the CDR3, the DNA is TGCGCCAGCAGTGAGCCGGGACAGGGAACCTACGAGCAGTACTTC. It specifies CASSEPGQGTYEQYF. The chain links TRBV10-1 to TRBJ2-7; TRBD1 aligns across 9 bases. The junction had 4 bases not matched to a gene; V was cut back by 2 bases and J by 2 bases. This CDR3 is 15 amino acids long. CDR1 is WNHNN, CDR2 SYGVQD, per germline (reference sequence).